These T cell receptor beta chains were read from a single sample in a study of blood T cell repertoires in COVID-19. TCRdb's table, derived via immunoSEQ multiplex PCR, lists solely in-frame clones and lacks some. The table records fewer than 200,000 clones, about nine tenths of them present only once. The specimen sequenced was peripheral blood. These receptors originate from a man in his fifties or sixties with acute or convalescent COVID-19. The CDR3 runs from the conserved cysteine through the conserved F or W. D genes are given only for firm matches. Clone size is not always given. Where it is, it says once, few, many or a class for expanded clones.

D | size | J | V | DNA | CDR3
NA | NA | TRBJ1-2 | TRBV6-5 | TGTGCCAGCAGCGGTCGAGACAGGCACTATGGCTACACCTTC | CASSGRDRHYGYTF
NA | NA | TRBJ2-5 | TRBV6-2/TRBV6-3 | TGTGCCAGCAGTTATCTCCAGGGGACCCAGTACTTC | CASSYLQGTQYF
TRBD1 | NA | TRBJ1-5 | TRBV7-3 | TGTGCCAGCAGCTTGGACAGGGGCAATCAGCCCCAGCATTTT | CASSLDRGNQPQHF
TRBD1 | NA | TRBJ1-5 | TRBV9 | TGTGCCAGCAGCGTTACAGGGGGCGGTCAGCCCCAGCATTTT | CASSVTGGGQPQHF
TRBD1 | once | TRBJ1-4 | TRBV28 | TGTGCCACCTGGACAGGGGGAGGTGAAAAACTGTTTTTT | CATWTGGGEKLFF
NA | NA | TRBJ2-2 | TRBV5-1 | TGCGCCAGCAGCCTGGGGGGAGGAGGCACCGGGGAGCTGTTTTTT | CASSLGGGGTGELFF
TRBD1 | NA | TRBJ1-6 | TRBV13 | TGTGCCAGCAGCTTCAGGACAGGAGGGAACTCACCCCTCCACTTT | CASSFRTGGNSPLHF
TRBD2 | NA | TRBJ2-3 | TRBV10-1 | TGCGCCAGCAGGCCAGCGGGGGCCTGGGATACGCAGTATTTT | CASRPAGAWDTQYF
NA | NA | TRBJ1-4 | TRBV24-1 | TGTGCCACCAGTGAGACCGACGGCGGGAATGAAAAACTGTTTTTT | CATSETDGGNEKLFF
NA | once | TRBJ1-6 | TRBV12-3/TRBV12-4 | TGTGCCAGCAGTGTGGGGGGAGGATCACCCCTCCACTTT | CASSVGGGSPLHF
TRBD2 | NA | TRBJ2-1 | TRBV12-5 | TGTGCTAGTGGTTTGGTACGGGCTAGCGGGAACGGTGAGCAGTTCTTC | CASGLVRASGNGEQFF
TRBD1 | NA | TRBJ1-4 | TRBV2 | TGTGCCAGCAGTTTAGGACAGGGGGGTGAAAAACTGTTTTTT | CASSLGQGGEKLFF
NA | NA | TRBJ1-1 | TRBV5-6 | TGTGCCAGCAGCTTGGTAACCCAGGGGAGTACTGAAGCTTTCTTT | CASSLVTQGSTEAFF
TRBD1 | NA | TRBJ1-2 | TRBV29-1 | TGCAGCGTCCGACAGGGTCTGGCGGATGGCTACACCTTC | CSVRQGLADGYTF
TRBD1 | NA | TRBJ1-3 | TRBV5-1 | TGCGCCAGCAGCTTGACAGGGGATGGAAACACCATATATTTT | CASSLTGDGNTIYF
NA | NA | TRBJ2-2 | TRBV7-3 | TGTGCCAGCAGCTTGGGACAGAACACCGGGGAGCTGTTTTTT | CASSLGQNTGELFF
TRBD1 | NA | TRBJ2-6 | TRBV9 | TGTGCCAGCAGCACCAGGACAGGGGGGAACTCTGGGGCCAACGTCCTGACTTTC | CASSTRTGGNSGANVLTF
NA | NA | TRBJ1-1 | TRBV6-5 | TGTGCCAGCAGTTATTCGGACACCTACTTGACTGAAGCTTTCTTT | CASSYSDTYLTEAFF
NA | NA | TRBJ2-5 | TRBV3-1/TRBV3-2 | TGTGCCAGCAGCCAAGCCGAAGAGACCCAGTACTTC | CASSQAEETQYF
TRBD1 | NA | TRBJ2-1 | TRBV5-1 | TGCGCCAGCAGCCTCCGGGACAGCACATCTGAGCAGTTCTTC | CASSLRDSTSEQFF
NA | NA | TRBJ1-1 | TRBV7-2 | TGTGCCAGCAGCTTAGCACAGGGTCTGAACACTGAAGCTTTCTTT | CASSLAQGLNTEAFF
TRBD2 | NA | TRBJ2-7 | TRBV19 | TGTGCCAGTACCCGAGGGGCCCTAGCGGGAGGGCGCAGCTCCTACGAGCAGTACTTC | CASTRGALAGGRSSYEQYF
NA | few | TRBJ1-2 | TRBV10-3 | TGTGCCATCACCGAAGAGGACACAAGGGACTATGGCTACACCTTC | CAITEEDTRDYGYTF
TRBD2 | once | TRBJ2-2 | TRBV11-2 | TGTGCCAGCAGCTTAGTCGGCGGGAGTTTTCCGTCCGGGGAGCTGTTTTTT | CASSLVGGSFPSGELFF
NA | NA | TRBJ1-1 | TRBV18 | TGTGCCAGCTCACCGAATGGACAGATGAACACTGAAGCTTTCTTT | CASSPNGQMNTEAFF
NA | few | TRBJ2-1 | TRBV6-5 | TGTGCCAGCAGTTCCACTAGCTTATACGATGAGCAGTTCTTC | CASSSTSLYDEQFF
NA | NA | TRBJ2-1 | TRBV7-2 | TGTGCCAGCAGCTTATACCCGATGGAGGGGCGAACCTACAATGAGCAGTTCTTC | CASSLYPMEGRTYNEQFF
NA | NA | TRBJ1-2 | TRBV10-1 | TGCGCCAGCAGCCCGAACGGGGGGTACGGCTACACCTTC | CASSPNGGYGYTF
NA | once | TRBJ2-1 | TRBV5-1 | TGCGCCAGCTTTCCCGGGGAGGTTAGGCATAACAATGAGCAGTTCTTC | CASFPGEVRHNNEQFF
TRBD1 | NA | TRBJ1-6 | TRBV9 | TGTGCCAGCAGCGCCGGGGACAGGGATAATTCACCCCTCCACTTT | CASSAGDRDNSPLHF
NA | NA | TRBJ1-1 | TRBV27 | TGTGCCAGCAGTTTCAGGGAGAACACTGAAGCTTTCTTT | CASSFRENTEAFF
TRBD1 | NA | TRBJ1-1 | TRBV6-1 | TGTGCCAGCAGTGACCAGCGGACAGGGACCCAAAGGGGGGAAGCTTTCTTT | CASSDQRTGTQRGEAFF
NA | once | TRBJ2-2 | TRBV24-1 | TGTGCCACCAGTGATCTCTTTGCCGGGGAGCTGTTTTTT | CATSDLFAGELFF
NA | NA | TRBJ2-2 | TRBV29-1 | TGCAGCGTTGAGGGGGGAGACACCGGGGAGCTGTTTTTT | CSVEGGDTGELFF
TRBD1 | NA | TRBJ1-4 | TRBV27 | TGTGCCAGCAGTTCGATCCGGGACAGGTTTGAAAAACTGTTTTTT | CASSSIRDRFEKLFF
NA | NA | TRBJ1-4 | TRBV11-2 | TGTGCCAGCAGCTTAGAACTGACTAATGAAAAACTGTTTTTT | CASSLELTNEKLFF
NA | NA | TRBJ1-1 | TRBV18 | TGTGCCAGCTCACCAACCAGGGTAGCTGAAGCTTTCTTT | CASSPTRVAEAFF
TRBD2 | NA | TRBJ2-1 | TRBV11-3 | TGTGCCAGCAGCACGGGGGGGGACAATGAGCAGTTCTTC | CASSTGGDNEQFF
NA | NA | TRBJ1-1 | TRBV5-6 | TGTGCCAGCAGCCCGGGACCCATACACGGGGGCACTGAAGCTTTCTTT | CASSPGPIHGGTEAFF
TRBD1 | once | TRBJ2-5 | TRBV29-1 | TGCAGCGTTGGACAGGGAGATGAGGCCCAGTACTTC | CSVGQGDEAQYF
NA | NA | TRBJ1-3 | TRBV27 | TGTGCCAGCAGTTCGGGACTATTCTCTGGAAACACCATATATTTT | CASSSGLFSGNTIYF
TRBD1 | NA | TRBJ1-1 | TRBV7-3 | TGTGCCAGCAGCTCGTCCGGGACAGGGAACACTGAAGCTTTCTTT | CASSSSGTGNTEAFF
NA | NA | TRBJ1-6 | TRBV15 | TGTGCCACCAGCAGAGATTCAGGGCAGGGTAATTCACCCCTCCACTTT | CATSRDSGQGNSPLHF
TRBD1 | NA | TRBJ1-1 | TRBV30 | TGTGCCTGGAGTGGGGCGACAGGGGTGAACACTGAAGCTTTCTTT | CAWSGATGVNTEAFF
NA | NA | TRBJ1-4 | TRBV5-1 | TGCGCCAGCAGCTTGACTGCAACTAATGAAAAACTGTTTTTT | CASSLTATNEKLFF